Each of the 9 T cell receptor beta chains below was sequenced from the same sample in a study of shared clonotypes between healthy human individuals. Assay used: immunoSEQ multiplex PCR; TCRdb lists only in-frame clones, some missing. This sample carries hundreds of thousands of clones, almost 97% of them seen once, and the ten largest clones take roughly 0.05%. Sample: naive CD4+ T cells sorted from blood. Indicated subset: CD45RA+ positively selected. Receptors were obtained from a woman in her 30s in good health.

DNA of the CDR3: TGCGCCAGCAGCCAAGACGTCCCGGGACAGGGATTCGGGGCTTTCTTT. This encodes CASSQDVPGQGFGAFF. The chain uses TRBV4-1 and TRBJ1-1; 9 positions agree with TRBD1. Germline V CDR1 and CDR2: MGHRA, YSYEKL. The CDR3 has 16 amino acids. V was clipped by 0 bases and J by 11 bases; unmatched bases: 13.

The J gene is TRBJ1-3, the V gene TRBV6-5; the D is unclear. V was trimmed by 3 bases and J by 6 bases, leaving 15 bases between them. The CDR3 runs 15 residues. Looked up from germline, CDR1 is MNHEY and CDR2 is SVGAGI. The CDR3 region is CASSYPRGRENTIYF. The CDR3 DNA follows: TGTGCCAGCAGTTATCCCCGGGGAAGAGAAAACACCATATATTTT.

The chain links TRBV30 to TRBJ1-3; possibly TRBD1 for D (5 bases). Germline assignment: CDR1 GTSNPN and CDR2 SVGIG (reference sequence). V was trimmed by 2 bases and J by 0 bases, leaving 8 bases between them. The CDR3 totals 14 residues. CDR3: CAWSTGISGNTIYF. The DNA for the CDR3 is TGTGCCTGGAGTACAGGAATCTCTGGAAACACCATATATTTT.

The rearrangement joins TRBV28 to TRBJ1-2, with TRBD1 matching over 7 bases. CDR3 length: 14 amino acids. V lost 2 bases to trimming and J lost 7 bases; unmatched junction nucleotides: 7. Germline assignment: CDR1 MDHEN and CDR2 SYDVKM. This CDR3 reads CASSLGHRGGGYTF. CDR3 in DNA: TGTGCCAGCAGTTTAGGCCACAGGGGAGGTGGCTACACCTTC.

The chain has TRBV7-9 and TRBJ2-2; D perhaps matches TRBD2 (5 bases). Germline V CDR1 and CDR2: SEHNR, FQNEAQ (reference sequence). Trimming took 7 bases from V and 6 from J, leaving 24 bases between them. This CDR3 region has 17 residues. In DNA form, the CDR3 reads TGTGCCAGCACCGGAAGGTGGGGAGCCCGTGCCCCCGGGGAGCTGTTTTTT. Its protein product is CASTGRWGARAPGELFF.

V and J are TRBV19 and TRBJ1-5, with TRBD1 matching 7 bases. Germline V gene sequence: CDR1 LNHDA, CDR2 SQIVND (reference sequence). The CDR3 runs to 14 residues. V was clipped by 3 bases and J by 5 bases; unmatched bases: 4. The CDR3 nucleotides read TGTGCCAGTAGTATGGACAGGATTGATCAGCCCCAGCATTTT. Translating gives CASSMDRIDQPQHF.

CDR3: CASRDRPRTGELFF. CDR3 in DNA: TGTGCCAGTAGGGACAGACCGCGCACCGGGGAGCTGTTTTTT. This chain connects TRBV19 to TRBJ2-2, with D perhaps matching TRBD1 (6 bases). The CDR3 extends over 14 amino acids. The germline gives CDR1 LNHDA, CDR2 SQIVND (reference sequence). Trimming cost V 6 bases and J 4 bases, with 12 bases left between them. The whole variable domain, remainder taken from reference TRBV19 and TRBJ2-2, is DGGITQSPKYLFRKEGQNVTLSCEQNLNHDAMYWYRQDPGQGLRLIYYSQIVNDFQKGDIAEGYSVSREKKESFPLTVTSAQKNPTAFYLCASRDRPRTGELFFGEGSRLTVL.

CDR3 residues: CAGTSVLANYGYTF. DNA for the CDR3: TGTGCCGGCACAAGTGTATTAGCTAACTATGGCTACACCTTC. This chain links TRBV30 with TRBJ1-2, with unresolved D. Trimming removed 8 bases at V and 0 bases at J, with 16 bases between. The CDR3 consists of 14 residues. Germline V gives CDR1 GTSNPN, CDR2 SVGIG (reference sequence).

Comment on this clone: A junction end diverges from the germline sequence, so it may reflect a read error. CDR3 sequence: CASSEVVGIYSF. The CDR3 DNA sequence: TGTGCCAGCAGTGAGGTGGTGGGGATCTATAGTTTT. This rearrangement joins TRBV2 to TRBJ1-4; D not resolved. Germline V gene lookup returns CDR1 SNHLY and CDR2 FYNNEI. This CDR3 region has 12 residues.